This is a list of T cell receptor beta chains from one sample in a study of T-cell memory formation after mild COVID-19. TCRdb re-called the 5' RACE reads with MiXCR, one entry per CDR3 protein. This sample has approximately 240,000 distinct CDR3 sequences, with 15% to 20% found just once. Sequences were obtained from PBMCs or a T cell subset sorted from them (not recorded which). The receptors here all came from a man younger than 35 who had mild COVID-19 (a few samples of this study predate the infection). Cell type and time point are not known. CDR3s leave out the opening cysteine and the closing phenylalanine or tryptophan.

v_call | cdr3_aa
TRBV7-3 | ASSLGGHAGEQF
TRBV20-1 | SARALQASGTESSYNEQF
TRBV19 | ASGISEQF
TRBV12-3/TRBV12-4 | ASTWRRGRETQY
TRBV12-3/TRBV12-4 | ASSLAMGVDQPQH
TRBV7-2 | ASSSQGHGYT
TRBV15 | ATSRGQGIGEQF
TRBV10-3 | AISGLPYGYT
TRBV4-3 | ASSREGQGSGGYT
TRBV27 | ASSFGLGSSGANVLT
TRBV5-1 | ASSLQGSSGNTIY
TRBV6-5 | ASSRTGFNTGELF
TRBV7-2 | ASSAHKGWGNGYT
TRBV7-3 | ASSFGHTVDTQY
TRBV5-1 | ASSRDRPSTGELF
TRBV4-2 | ASSSASVGELF
TRBV5-1 | ASSLEGTEETQY
TRBV3-1 | ASSQVLAPNEQF
TRBV4-1 | ASSQDDRATDTQY
TRBV24-1 | ATSYGTSGVDTQY
TRBV7-6 | ASSARQDNEQF
TRBV7-9 | ASSRSRGFRETQY
TRBV24-1 | ATSSSVSYNEQF
TRBV4-1 | ASSQGQGLRGPQH
TRBV12-5 | ASRGPSRSSPLH
TRBV6-5 | ASRSWGVSPLH
TRBV7-2 | ASSFEAVGQF
TRBV5-4 | ASSAQQGANYEKLF
TRBV20-1 | SASRADSNQPQH
TRBV29-1 | RPNLLGRAYGYT
TRBV2 | ASRDHTGGNYGYT
TRBV29-1 | SVDKLDTGELF
TRBV7-7 | ASSSNSGGVNEQF
TRBV5-1 | ASTELSNTGELF
TRBV7-2 | ASSFQTGLNQPQH
TRBV19 | ASSPRSPGLEGLF
TRBV9 | ASSVGEGDTEAF
TRBV5-1 | ASSFGEKETQY
TRBV30 | AWSIGPYEQY
TRBV9 | ASSPLTSGDPGNEQF
TRBV5-1 | ASSPDSGYT
TRBV5-1 | ASSLEGEKETQY
TRBV7-2 | ASSSPSGGHWSTDTQY
TRBV7-9 | ASNTRNTGELF
TRBV5-1 | ASSPRAGPSYEQY